This T cell receptor beta chain was sequenced in a study of post-analysis software for immune sequencing data. General observations from the study: In patients, four to six TRBV segments were more frequent than in controls, with TRBV5-6, TRBV5-1 and TRBV20-1 among them. Comparison with controls showed significantly lower normalized Chao1 diversity in multiple sclerosis patients. Samples sharing a preparation batch grouped tightly together when assessed by F measure.

cDNA libraries for TCR beta contained unique molecular identifiers. With about 0.95 to 11 million T cells as the source, hundreds of thousands of cDNA molecules resulted. From the PCR reads, TCRdb called clonotypes with MiXCR, one entry per CDR3 protein. The table records 750,000 to 900,000 distinct CDR3 sequences, roughly 50% of them present only once. For this clonotype: Its cognate antigen is unknown.

This CDR3 has 17 amino acids. After removal of 2 bases from V and 1 base from J, the junction contained 9 bases not matched to a gene. Germline V gene sequence: CDR1 MNHNY, CDR2 SVGAGI (reference sequence). The sequence came from a girl aged 10-17 years with multiple sclerosis. This chain links TRBV6-6 with TRBJ2-3, with 7 bases identical to TRBD1. The specimen was blood. CDR3 residues: CASSYGVIGQGTDTQYF. CDR3 nucleotide sequence: TGTGCCAGCAGTTACGGGGTAATCGGACAGGGCACAGATACGCAGTATTTT.